This T cell receptor beta chain was sequenced in a study of T cell responses to AZD1222 COVID-19 vaccine. Trimming shortened V by 3 bases and J by 3 bases, and 9 bases separated the two germline ends. CDR3 length equals 13 residues. Germline V gene data show CDR1 as SGHRS and CDR2 as YFSETQ. This table comes from immunoSEQ multiplex PCR, and its TCRdb copy is limited to in-frame clones, with some not included. The data hold roughly 96,000 clones, with 80% to 90% observed a single time. The receptor's source is an adult in good health. Source: peripheral blood, taken on day 0 of AZD1222 vaccination. The rearrangement uses TRBV5-1 and TRBJ1-2; TRBD1 might be the D (6 bases). For the CDR3, the DNA is TGCGCCAGCAGCTGGCCAGGGGACTATGGCTACACCTTC. This translates into CASSWPGDYGYTF.